These 8 T cell receptor beta chains were all obtained from the same sample, sequenced in a study of T cell clusters in autoimmune cytopenias. Some 38,000 genome equivalents of blood DNA were amplified for TRB. TRB was amplified by touch-down multiplex PCR, primer pools A and B combined. Following a re-call of the multiplex PCR reads, TCRdb has one entry per CDR3 protein and lacks DNA. This sample contains several thousand distinct CDR3 sequences. The sample comprised peripheral blood. The receptors were sampled from a human donor with an autoimmune cytopenia or autoimmune hepatitis (not recorded which).

The chain employs TRBV6-6 and TRBJ1-6; TCRdb designates TRBD1, a call that cannot be tested without DNA. The V gene's germline CDR1 is MNHNY and CDR2 SVGAGI (reference sequence). This CDR3 is 14 amino acids long. The CDR3 protein is CASSTGHMNSPLHF.

This clonotype is classed as medium-sized by frequency. The chain carries TRBV12-3 or TRBV12-4 and TRBJ2-1; TCRdb returns TRBD2, unconfirmable since there is no DNA. The CDR3 is 15 residues long. The CDR3 loop is CASSNRDYGNNEQFF.

This clonotype is medium-sized by frequency. This chain uses TRBV19 with TRBJ2-1; without DNA, the TCRdb call of TRBD2 cannot be checked. This CDR3 has 14 amino acids. Germline V lookup: CDR1 LNHDA, CDR2 SQIVND (reference sequence). This chain's CDR3 is CASSIVLAGNEQFF.

This chain connects TRBV6-5 to TRBJ2-7; the TCRdb D gene call, TRBD1, has no DNA to confirm it. CDR3 length: 15 amino acids. CDR1 is MNHEY, CDR2 SVGAGI, per germline. CDR3 in amino acids: CASSYSWTQSYEQYF.

Considering frequency, this clonotype is medium-sized. J is TRBJ2-3 and V is TRBV19; there is no DNA to check the TCRdb D call of TRBD1. This CDR3 region has 15 residues. From germline, CDR1 is LNHDA and CDR2 SQIVND (reference sequence). CDR3: CASSIGGGAPDTQYF.

This clonotype ranks as medium-sized in terms of frequency. The genes are TRBV12-3 or TRBV12-4 and TRBJ2-1; the D gene TCRdb calls, TRBD2, cannot be checked with no DNA. This CDR3 is built from 12 residues. CDR3 residues: CASSYSSEKQFF.

This clonotype is called medium-sized based on its frequency. This chain joins TRBV19 and TRBJ2-3. Germline V lookup: CDR1 LNHDA, CDR2 SQIVND (reference sequence). The CDR3 has 14 residues. The CDR3 sequence is CASSFDSSTDTQYF. The full variable domain, rest sourced from reference TRBV19 and TRBJ2-3, is DGGITQSPKYLFRKEGQNVTLSCEQNLNHDAMYWYRQDPGQGLRLIYYSQIVNDFQKGDIAEGYSVSREKKESFPLTVTSAQKNPTAFYLCASSFDSSTDTQYFGPGTRLTVL.

This sequence joins TRBV18 and TRBJ1-2; TCRdb selects TRBD1, and the lack of DNA leaves this call unchecked. The CDR3 extends over 14 amino acids. From germline, CDR1 is KGHSH and CDR2 LQKENI. The CDR3 sequence: CASSPPEGERGYTF.